This entry lists 15 T cell receptor beta chains sequenced from one sample in a study of blood T cells in healthy people across ages (dated by TCRdb to the mid-2010s). The library was produced with 5' RACE. The run used an Illumina HiSeq 2500. A second PCR of about 6 to 11 cycles was run with a J-beta primer mix and a sample-barcoded 5' primer. TCRdb reprocessing: public reads trimmed at Q25 with fastp, clones called with MiXCR, in-frame beta chains kept. CDR3 protein duplicates are merged, each entry listing the most common genes and DNA. For this sample there are roughly 1,500,000 distinct CDR3 sequences; 35% to 45% appear just once. Roughly 7.7% of the sample goes to the ten largest clones. Sequencing used blood. The source of these receptors is a woman aged 18 to 35 in good health.

This sequence joins TRBV10-3 and TRBJ2-1, with D tentatively TRBD2 (5 bases). The V gene's germline CDR1 is ENHRY and CDR2 SYGVKD. V lost 6 bases and J lost 6, with 24 bases in between. The CDR3 consists of 17 residues. CDR3: CAISAGFSGYRGNEQFF. The CDR3 DNA reads TGTGCCATCAGCGCTGGATTTTCTGGGTACCGGGGCAATGAGCAGTTCTTC.

The V gene is TRBV12-3 or TRBV12-4, the J gene TRBJ1-1; D might be TRBD1 (6 bases). Trimming shortened V by 3 bases and J by 4 bases, and 18 bases separated the two germline ends. The CDR3 is 16 amino acids. DNA for the CDR3: TGTGCCAGCAGTTTCCCCACCCGGGGGCTGGGCACTGAAGCTTTCTTT. The encoded protein is CASSFPTRGLGTEAFF.

This clonotype was found a few times. The rearrangement links TRBV25-1 to TRBJ1-2; D is unresolved. This CDR3 region has 14 residues. Germline V lookup: CDR1 MGHDK, CDR2 SYGVNS. V was clipped by 1 base and J by 6 bases, with 12 bases between them. CDR3 region: CASSELGTGDGYTF. As DNA, the CDR3 is TGTGCCAGCAGTGAATTGGGAACCGGGGATGGCTACACCTTC.

The CDR3 bases are TGCGCCAGCAGCCAAGAACAGGGAGGGATAGCTTTCTTT. Translation gives CASSQEQGGIAFF. V usage is TRBV4-1 and J usage is TRBJ1-1; D is perhaps TRBD1 (6 bases). V lost 0 bases, J lost 10 bases, and 12 bases lay in between. Germline values: CDR1 MGHRA, CDR2 YSYEKL. The CDR3 has 13 residues.

This sequence joins TRBV20-1 and TRBJ2-1; 9 bases map to TRBD2. The J call is uncertain, as TRBJ2-7 better fits the DNA end. The germline gives CDR1 DFQATT, CDR2 SNEGSKA (reference sequence). The CDR3 loop spans 15 amino acids. In nucleotides, the CDR3 is TGCAGTGCTAGATTACTAGCGGGCCCCTACAATGAGCAGTACTTC. Translation gives CSARLLAGPYNEQYF.

This clonotype has at least ten counts. One end of the junction is discordant with germline, which a read error may explain. The chain is built from TRBV5-1 and TRBJ1-1, with 11 bases that match TRBD1. The CDR3 runs to 13 residues. Germline V gene data show CDR1 as SGHRS and CDR2 as YFSETQ. The CDR3, as DNA: TGTGCCAGCAGTGGGACAGGGGGCACTGAAGCTTTCTTT. Its protein product is CASSGTGGTEAFF.

The rearrangement links TRBV20-1 to TRBJ2-2; TRBD2 matches at 10 bases. J was trimmed by 1 base and V by 6 bases; bases with no gene match: 5. The V gene's germline CDR1 is DFQATT and CDR2 SNEGSKA (reference sequence). The CDR3 contains 15 residues. CDR3 in amino acids: CSAARTSGNTGELFF. The CDR3 DNA sequence: TGCAGTGCGGCTCGGACTAGCGGGAACACCGGGGAGCTGTTTTTT.

This sequence joins TRBV27 and TRBJ2-1; 13 nucleotides match TRBD2. V trimming: 5 bases; J trimming: 6 bases; junction bases outside the gene matches: 10. In germline, CDR1 is MNHEY, CDR2 SMNVEV (reference sequence). This CDR3 comprises 17 residues. The CDR3 DNA reads as TGTGCCAGCAGTCCTATACCACTAGCGGGGGGGGGCAATGAGCAGTTCTTC. Amino acids: CASSPIPLAGGGNEQFF.

The gene calls are TRBV20-1 and TRBJ2-2, with 12 bases that match TRBD2. Germline V gene sequence: CDR1 DFQATT, CDR2 SNEGSKA (reference sequence). The V and J ends lost 6 bases and 2 bases, in that order; junction bases with no gene match: 7. CDR3 length equals 16 residues. The CDR3 reads CSAAPSGGANTGELFF. DNA of the CDR3: TGCAGTGCAGCCCCTAGCGGGGGGGCAAACACCGGGGAGCTGTTTTTT.

This chain connects TRBV28 to TRBJ2-7; perhaps TRBD1 as D (5 bases). V was pared by 10 bases and J by 4 bases, with 11 bases between. The CDR3 is made up of 11 amino acids. In germline, CDR1 is MDHEN, CDR2 SYDVKM. CDR3 protein: CANSRQYEQYF. The CDR3 region has the DNA TGTGCCAACAGCCGACAGTACGAGCAGTACTTC.

This clonotype was observed a few times. The chain recombines TRBV12-3 or TRBV12-4 with TRBJ2-7, with TRBD2 identical over 12 bases. The CDR3 loop spans 18 amino acids. V gave up 2 bases and J gave up 0 bases; unmatched junction bases: 8. CDR3 residues: CASSLRTSGDRSSYEQYF. CDR3 bases: TGTGCCAGCAGTTTAAGGACTAGCGGGGACCGGAGCTCCTACGAGCAGTACTTC.

The chain is built from TRBV5-4 and TRBJ2-7, with a tentative D call TRBD2 (6 bases). Trimming left V 4 bases short and J 4 bases short, with 21 bases between. In germline, CDR1 is SGHNT, CDR2 YYREEE (reference sequence). The CDR3 covers 16 residues. CDR3 sequence reads: CASSPTRDSRAYEQYF. Here the CDR3 DNA reads TGTGCCAGCAGCCCGACTAGGGACTCCCGCGCGTACGAGCAGTACTTC.

This clonotype was counted between two and nine times. The chain has TRBV13 and TRBJ2-1; TRBD2 matches at 9 bases. CDR3 length: 16 residues. J lost 5 bases, V lost 6 bases, and 11 bases had no gene match. CDR1 and CDR2 from the germline V gene are PRHDT and FYEKMQ (reference sequence). The CDR3 spells CASRQRGSSGNNEQFF. In nucleotides, the CDR3 is TGTGCCAGCAGGCAGAGGGGGTCTAGCGGGAACAATGAGCAGTTCTTC.

The V gene is TRBV6-2 or TRBV6-3, the J gene TRBJ2-1; tentatively, D is TRBD1 or TRBD2 (5 bases each). Deletions cut 7 bases from V and 2 bases from J, with 15 bases between. The CDR3 has 15 residues. Germline V gene lookup returns CDR1 MNHEY and CDR2 SVGEGT. The CDR3 DNA sequence: TGTGCCAGCAAACTCGGGACGCTCACCTACAATGAGCAGTTCTTC. Amino acid sequence: CASKLGTLTYNEQFF.

V is TRBV4-1 and J is TRBJ2-4; 11 nucleotides match TRBD2. V lost 2 bases to trimming and J lost 2 bases; unmatched junction nucleotides: 5. CDR3 length: 17 residues. Germline CDR1 and CDR2: MGHRA and YSYEKL. This CDR3 reads CASSQPTSGITKNIQYF. In DNA form, the CDR3 reads TGCGCCAGCAGCCAACCGACTAGCGGGATTACCAAAAACATTCAGTACTTC.